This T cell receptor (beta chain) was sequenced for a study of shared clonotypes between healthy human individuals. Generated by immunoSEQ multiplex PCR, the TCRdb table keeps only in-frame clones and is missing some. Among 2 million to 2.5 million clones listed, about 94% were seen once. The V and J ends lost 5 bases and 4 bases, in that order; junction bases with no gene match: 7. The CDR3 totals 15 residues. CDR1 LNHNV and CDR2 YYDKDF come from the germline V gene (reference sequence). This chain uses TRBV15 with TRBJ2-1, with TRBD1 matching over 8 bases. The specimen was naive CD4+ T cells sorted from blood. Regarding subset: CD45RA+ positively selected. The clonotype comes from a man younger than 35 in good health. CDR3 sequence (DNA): TGTGCCACCAGCGGAGGCCAGGGGGCGTACAATGAGCAGTTCTTC. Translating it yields CATSGGQGAYNEQFF.